This T cell receptor (beta chain) stems from a study of identical twins. With no exceptions, donors were healthy Caucasians. The CDR3 has 16 amino acids. V lost 2 bases, J lost 13 bases, and 9 bases stayed unmatched. CDR1 and CDR2 from the germline V gene are SGHVS and FNYEAQ. Study-wide findings and caveats: It was out-of-frame TCR alpha sharing in monozygotic twins that models underestimated. Whereas memory repertoires showed no such difference, abundant cord blood beta clonotypes carried fewer insertions.

One entry per CDR3 protein, called by TCRdb with MiXCR from the 5' RACE reads. The sample contains some 1,600,000 distinct CDR3 sequences, 32% of which appear only once. This clonotype was seen a handful of times. The antigen is not known. The V gene is TRBV7-6, the J gene TRBJ1-6, with 12 bases fitting TRBD1. Material: cord blood. The receptor was derived from a newborn girl in good health. The CDR3 bases are TGTGCCAGCAGCTTAATAGGGGGACAGGGGGCAATGCCCCTCCACTTT. This gives the protein CASSLIGGQGAMPLHF.